Listed below are T cell receptor beta chains from one sample, sequenced in a study of blood T cells in healthy people across ages. TCRdb recomputed calls from the 5' RACE reads with MiXCR, one row per CDR3 protein. The repertoire holds 1,800,000 or so distinct CDR3 sequences, with roughly two fifths as singletons. Sequencing used blood. The receptors derive from a human donor in good health. Both conserved end residues are part of each CDR3. The order of the fields is J gene, V gene, clone size, D gene, CDR3 DNA, CDR3 protein. D genes are given only for firm matches. Clone size is not always given. Where it is, it says once, few, many or a class for expanded clones.

J: TRBJ1-2
V: TRBV5-1
size: .
D: .
DNA: TGCGCCAGCAGCGTCCAGGGTTCTCCCAACTATGGCTACACCTTC
CDR3: CASSVQGSPNYGYTF

J: TRBJ2-1
V: TRBV7-2
size: few
D: .
DNA: TGTGCCAGCAGCTTACGCCACAATGAGCAGTTCTTC
CDR3: CASSLRHNEQFF

J: TRBJ2-3
V: TRBV7-2
size: .
D: .
DNA: TGTGCCAGCACCCGGGGACTGTTCACAGATACGCAGTATTTT
CDR3: CASTRGLFTDTQYF

J: TRBJ2-7
V: TRBV11-2
size: few
D: .
DNA: TGTGCCAGCAGCTTACTATCCCGGGTCGAGCAGTACTTC
CDR3: CASSLLSRVEQYF

J: TRBJ1-1
V: TRBV12-3/TRBV12-4
size: .
D: .
DNA: TGTGCCAGCAGTTTATCTTGGCCGCTGGGCACTGAAGCTTTCTTT
CDR3: CASSLSWPLGTEAFF

J: TRBJ2-1
V: TRBV5-1
size: many
D: .
DNA: TGCGCCAGCAGTCCTAGGGTGAATGAGCAGTTCTTC
CDR3: CASSPRVNEQFF

J: TRBJ2-1
V: TRBV4-3
size: .
D: .
DNA: TGCGCCAGCAGCCAGGACGGACAGAGGCACAATGAGCAGTTCTTC
CDR3: CASSQDGQRHNEQFF

J: TRBJ1-1
V: TRBV20-1
size: .
D: .
DNA: TGCAGTGCTAGAGATGGGAGGGCCGGGAACACTGAAGCTTTCTTT
CDR3: CSARDGRAGNTEAFF

J: TRBJ1-2
V: TRBV4-3
size: .
D: .
DNA: TGCGCCAGCAGCCAAGAACACTTCCAGAACTATGGCTACACCTTC
CDR3: CASSQEHFQNYGYTF

J: TRBJ2-1
V: TRBV19
size: .
D: TRBD1
DNA: TGTGCCAGTAGTCTCTATCAAAGGACAGGAAAATACAATGAGCAGTTCTTC
CDR3: CASSLYQRTGKYNEQFF

J: TRBJ2-5
V: TRBV29-1
size: .
D: .
DNA: TGCAGCGTCGGGAAGAACCAAGAGACCCAGTACTTC
CDR3: CSVGKNQETQYF

J: TRBJ2-3
V: TRBV6-2/TRBV6-3
size: .
D: .
DNA: TGTGCCAGCAGTTACGGGCAGGCCGGGGATACGCAGTATTTT
CDR3: CASSYGQAGDTQYF

J: TRBJ2-3
V: TRBV29-1
size: .
D: .
DNA: TGCAGCGTCCCCGGGACAGATACGCAGTATTTT
CDR3: CSVPGTDTQYF

J: TRBJ2-1
V: TRBV20-1
size: few
D: TRBD2
DNA: TGCAGTGCTACTAGACTAGCGGGGGTCAACAATGAGCAGTTCTTC
CDR3: CSATRLAGVNNEQFF

J: TRBJ2-5
V: TRBV7-2
size: few
D: .
DNA: TGTGCCAGCAGCTCCTTCGTCGTCAGGGAGACCCAGTACTTC
CDR3: CASSSFVVRETQYF

J: TRBJ1-2
V: TRBV4-1
size: .
D: .
DNA: TGCGCCAGCAGCCAAGAGGGGGGAGGGGGTTTTGCAAACTATGGCTACACCTTC
CDR3: CASSQEGGGGFANYGYTF

J: TRBJ1-1
V: TRBV7-6
size: few
D: .
DNA: TGTGCCAGCAGTCAAGACAAGAACACTGAAGCTTTCTTT
CDR3: CASSQDKNTEAFF

J: TRBJ2-7
V: TRBV4-3
size: .
D: TRBD2
DNA: TGCGCCAGCAGCCAAGAGTTGAGGACTAGCTTCTCCAGGGAGCAGTACTTC
CDR3: CASSQELRTSFSREQYF

J: TRBJ2-7
V: TRBV7-9
size: .
D: TRBD1
DNA: TGTGCCAGCAGCGAGGACAGGTACGAGCAGTACTTC
CDR3: CASSEDRYEQYF

J: TRBJ2-1
V: TRBV7-9
size: few
D: TRBD1
DNA: TGTGCCAGCAGCCACGAGGGGGCCCCTCATGAGCAGTTCTTC
CDR3: CASSHEGAPHEQFF

J: TRBJ1-1
V: TRBV15
size: .
D: .
DNA: TGTGCCACCAGCAGCCTACATAACACTGAAGCTTTCTTT
CDR3: CATSSLHNTEAFF

J: TRBJ1-1
V: TRBV4-1
size: few
D: TRBD1
DNA: TGCGCCAGCAGCCAAGGACAGGGGGCAATGGACACTGAAGCTTTCTTT
CDR3: CASSQGQGAMDTEAFF

J: TRBJ1-2
V: TRBV7-9
size: .
D: .
DNA: TGTGCCAGCAGCTTCAGTGCTGTCAGTCAAGGCTACACCTTC
CDR3: CASSFSAVSQGYTF

J: TRBJ2-4
V: TRBV7-9
size: few
D: .
DNA: TGTGCCAGCAGCTTAGCGCTAGGTGAAAACATTCAGTACTTC
CDR3: CASSLALGENIQYF

J: TRBJ1-5
V: TRBV20-1
size: few
D: TRBD1
DNA: TGCAGTGCCGGGGGACAGGGGCTACCCCAGCATTTT
CDR3: CSAGGQGLPQHF

J: TRBJ2-7
V: TRBV3-1
size: .
D: TRBD1
DNA: TGTGCCAGCAGCCCATACAGGGGCCCTTCCTACGAGCAGTACTTC
CDR3: CASSPYRGPSYEQYF

J: TRBJ1-5
V: TRBV7-2
size: .
D: .
DNA: TGTGCCAGCAGCCCAGAGGAGGGAGAGCATCAGTCCCAGCATTTT
CDR3: CASSPEEGEHQSQHF

J: TRBJ1-2
V: TRBV7-8
size: .
D: .
DNA: TGTGCCAGCAGCTTACTGCCAGGCAACTATGGCTACACCTTC
CDR3: CASSLLPGNYGYTF

J: TRBJ2-7
V: TRBV3-1
size: few
D: .
DNA: TGTGCCAGCAGCCAAGGGGCAGGACCCTACGAGCAGTACTTC
CDR3: CASSQGAGPYEQYF

J: TRBJ2-3
V: TRBV4-1
size: .
D: .
DNA: TGCGCCAGCAGCCGGGACCCCCAAGATACGCAGTATTTT
CDR3: CASSRDPQDTQYF

J: TRBJ2-3
V: TRBV10-3
size: few
D: TRBD2
DNA: TGTGCCATCAGCTCACAGACTAGCGGGGAGACAGATACGCAGTATTTT
CDR3: CAISSQTSGETDTQYF

J: TRBJ1-2
V: TRBV4-3
size: once
D: .
DNA: TGCGCCAGCAGCCACGAAGGATTTAACTATGGCTACACCTTC
CDR3: CASSHEGFNYGYTF

J: TRBJ1-1
V: TRBV12-3/TRBV12-4
size: few
D: .
DNA: TGTGCCAGCAGTTTCGGGATTACTTGGACTGAAGCTTTCTTT
CDR3: CASSFGITWTEAFF

J: TRBJ2-7
V: TRBV3-1
size: .
D: .
DNA: TGTGCCGGCAGCCAGACCTACGAGCAGTACTTC
CDR3: CAGSQTYEQYF

J: TRBJ2-3
V: TRBV2
size: few
D: .
DNA: TGTGCCGGCGCTCTGGACCTCATCACAGATACGCAGTATTTT
CDR3: CAGALDLITDTQYF

J: TRBJ2-5
V: TRBV7-2
size: .
D: TRBD2
DNA: TGTGCCAGCAGCGCCTCCGGGACTAGCGGACAAGAGACCCAGTACTTC
CDR3: CASSASGTSGQETQYF

J: TRBJ2-1
V: TRBV12-3/TRBV12-4
size: few
D: TRBD2
DNA: TGTGCCAGCAGTTTAGTAGGTGTAGCGGGGGGGCTGAGTGAGCAGTTCTTC
CDR3: CASSLVGVAGGLSEQFF

J: TRBJ1-2
V: TRBV7-2
size: .
D: TRBD1
DNA: TGTGCCAGCACCATTCAGGGGGCGTATGGCTACACCTTC
CDR3: CASTIQGAYGYTF

J: TRBJ2-1
V: TRBV15
size: .
D: .
DNA: TGTGCCACCAGCATTGGACGAGACAATGAGCAGTTCTTC
CDR3: CATSIGRDNEQFF

J: TRBJ1-2
V: TRBV7-2
size: few
D: TRBD1
DNA: TGTGCCAGCAGCTTAGAGGTGGACAGGGTGGGTGGCTACACCTTC
CDR3: CASSLEVDRVGGYTF

J: TRBJ2-5
V: TRBV4-2
size: .
D: TRBD2
DNA: TGTGCCAGCAGCCAAGTAGGAGGCGGGGGGGCGATGTTAAGAGAGACCCAGTACTTC
CDR3: CASSQVGGGGAMLRETQYF

J: TRBJ2-1
V: TRBV5-1
size: .
D: TRBD1
DNA: TGCGCCAGCAATCTTGCAGGGGGCAATGAGCAGTTCTTC
CDR3: CASNLAGGNEQFF

J: TRBJ2-1
V: TRBV5-1
size: .
D: .
DNA: TGCGCCAGCAGCCCTCAGGGGGGGAATGAGCAGTTCTTC
CDR3: CASSPQGGNEQFF

J: TRBJ2-1
V: TRBV5-1
size: .
D: TRBD1
DNA: TGCGCCAGCAGCTTGGATCCGGGACAGGAGCAGTTCTTC
CDR3: CASSLDPGQEQFF

J: TRBJ2-2
V: TRBV20-1
size: once
D: TRBD1
DNA: TGCAGTGCTATGGGACAGGACCCGACCGGGGAGCTGTTTTTT
CDR3: CSAMGQDPTGELFF

J: TRBJ2-1
V: TRBV6-2/TRBV6-3
size: .
D: .
DNA: TGTGCCAGCAGTTCCTCCTCTCGGGCGGGGCTTACTTACAATGAGCAGTTCTTC
CDR3: CASSSSSRAGLTYNEQFF

J: TRBJ2-3
V: TRBV5-5
size: .
D: TRBD2
DNA: TGTGCCAGCAGCCGTGCCTTAGCGGGGGGACTCACAGATACGCAGTATTTT
CDR3: CASSRALAGGLTDTQYF

J: TRBJ2-3
V: TRBV2
size: .
D: TRBD2
DNA: TGTGCCAGCAGTGTTTCTAGCGGGGGACATACGCAGTATTTT
CDR3: CASSVSSGGHTQYF

J: TRBJ1-1
V: TRBV27
size: .
D: .
DNA: TGTGCCAGCAGTTTGTACAGTGGGTTGAGTGAAGCTTTCTTT
CDR3: CASSLYSGLSEAFF

J: TRBJ2-3
V: TRBV20-1
size: .
D: TRBD2
DNA: TGCAGTGCAGCTGGACTAGCGAGCACAGATACGCAGTATTTT
CDR3: CSAAGLASTDTQYF

J: TRBJ2-7
V: TRBV6-2/TRBV6-3
size: few
D: .
DNA: TGTGCCAGTAGTTACTCGATGTGGTCGACAGACGAGCAGTACTTC
CDR3: CASSYSMWSTDEQYF

J: TRBJ2-3
V: TRBV5-1
size: .
D: .
DNA: TGCGCCAGCAGCTTGGAGGGTAGGGACCCAGATACGCAGTATTTT
CDR3: CASSLEGRDPDTQYF

J: TRBJ2-7
V: TRBV7-9
size: .
D: TRBD1
DNA: TGTGCCAGCAGCTCCGGGGACAGAGCGTTCTACGAGCAGTACTTC
CDR3: CASSSGDRAFYEQYF

J: TRBJ2-1
V: TRBV5-6
size: .
D: .
DNA: TGTGCCAGCGCCACGCGGGGGCCATACAATGAGCAGTTCTTC
CDR3: CASATRGPYNEQFF

J: TRBJ1-5
V: TRBV2
size: .
D: .
DNA: TGTGCCAGCAGGAAGGACAGCTATGATCAGCCCCAGCATTTT
CDR3: CASRKDSYDQPQHF

J: TRBJ2-2
V: TRBV9
size: few
D: .
DNA: TGTGCCAGCAGCGTCAGGGGTGATATAACCGGGGAGCTGTTTTTT
CDR3: CASSVRGDITGELFF

J: TRBJ1-1
V: TRBV20-1
size: .
D: TRBD1
DNA: TGCAGTGCTAGAAGGACAGGGGGCGGACCTGAAGCTTTCTTT
CDR3: CSARRTGGGPEAFF

J: TRBJ2-2
V: TRBV20-1
size: .
D: .
DNA: TGCAGTGCTAATGTTCAGGTTGGCGGGGAGCTGTTTTTT
CDR3: CSANVQVGGELFF